This TCR beta chain was obtained from a study of metastatic and nonmetastatic thyroid tumors. Study in general: Comparative analysis of repertoires was undertaken across blood and tumor or nodule tissue obtained from malignant and benign thyroid patients.

Every patient was untreated before thyroid surgery. The CDR3 is made up of 16 amino acids. In germline, CDR1 is MGHRA, CDR2 YSYEKL. This clone appeared a few times. This may come from a read error, since a much larger clone is one base off. Other DNA sequences of this sample code for an identical CDR3. TCRdb ran MiXCR on the PCR reads. The sample has about 20,000 clones, around 30% seen once. The sample taken for sequencing was tumor tissue. This receptor was obtained from a female donor with papillary thyroid cancer or a benign thyroid nodule (not recorded which). Some clones in this sample may be carry-over from other donors' samples. V usage is TRBV4-1 and J usage is TRBJ2-5, with TRBD1 as a possible D gene (5 bases). The CDR3 spells CASSQVLMQGRETQYF. Written as DNA, the CDR3 is TGCGCCAGTAGCCAAGTGCTGATGCAGGGAAGAGAGACCCAGTACTTC.